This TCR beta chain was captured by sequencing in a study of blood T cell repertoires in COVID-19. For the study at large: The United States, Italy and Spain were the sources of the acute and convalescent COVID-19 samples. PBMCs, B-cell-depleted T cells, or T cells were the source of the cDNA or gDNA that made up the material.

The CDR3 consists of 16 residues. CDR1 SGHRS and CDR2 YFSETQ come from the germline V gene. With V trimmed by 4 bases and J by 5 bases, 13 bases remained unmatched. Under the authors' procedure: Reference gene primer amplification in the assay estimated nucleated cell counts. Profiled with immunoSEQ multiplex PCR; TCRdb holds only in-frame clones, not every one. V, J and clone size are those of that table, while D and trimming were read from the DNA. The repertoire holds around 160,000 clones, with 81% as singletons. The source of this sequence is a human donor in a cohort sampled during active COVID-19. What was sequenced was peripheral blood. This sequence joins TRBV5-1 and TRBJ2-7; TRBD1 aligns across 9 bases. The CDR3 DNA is TGCGCCAGCAGCACTGCGCCCGGGACAGGGAGAGACGAGCAGTACTTC. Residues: CASSTAPGTGRDEQYF.